This paragraph covers one T cell receptor (beta chain) sequence. The repertoire was sequenced with immunoSEQ multiplex PCR; TCRdb's copy has only in-frame clones and lacks some. The sample holds around 120,000 clones, about 90% seen once. This sample was taken from a study of control samples from healthy donors and cancer patients. Input material: blood. The receptor comes from a man aged 55 to 70 in good health.

The CDR3 DNA reads as TGTGCCAGCAGTTTCCGGACGACGGCCAATTCACCCCTCCACTTT. Amino acids: CASSFRTTANSPLHF. The chain recombines TRBV6-5 with TRBJ1-6; D gene uncertain. V lost 4 bases to trimming and J lost 7 bases, with 14 bases between them. The CDR3 runs 15 residues. Germline V gene sequence: CDR1 MNHEY, CDR2 SVGAGI.